Below are 6 T cell receptor beta chains sequenced from a single sample in a study of PD-L1 blockade in urothelial cancer. TCRdb's copy holds only in-frame clones and misses some; the assay was immunoSEQ multiplex PCR. The sample lists 35,000 to 40,000 clones; just under 85% were seen once. Time point meaning: pretreatment peripheral blood. The sequencing here drew on PBMCs, taken around atezolizumab (anti-PD-L1) treatment. The receptors derive from a man older than 75 with urothelial cancer.

This clone appeared a few times. The J gene is TRBJ2-5, the V gene TRBV25-1, with D tentatively TRBD1 or TRBD2 (7 bases each). Trimming cost V 10 bases and J 5 bases, with 14 bases left between them. Germline-derived CDR1 and CDR2 are MGHDK and SYGVNS. This CDR3 comprises 12 residues. The CDR3 bases are TGTGCCACCAGGGGGGGAGTGGAGACCCAGTACTTC. It yields the protein CATRGGVETQYF. The full variable domain, in which reference TRBV25-1 and TRBJ2-5 provide the parts outside the CDR3, is EADIYQTPRYLVIGTGKKITLECSQTMGHDKMYWYQQDPGMELHLIHYSYGVNSTEKGDLSSESTVSRIRTEHFPLTLESARPSHTSQYLCATRGGVETQYFGPGTRLLVL.

The chain recombines TRBV28 with TRBJ1-1, with a possible D match to TRBD1 (5 bases). Trimming cost V 2 bases and J 5 bases, with 9 bases left between them. This CDR3 is 13 amino acids long. CDR1 is MDHEN, CDR2 SYDVKM, per germline. The chain's CDR3 is CASSLGAGTEAFF. In DNA form, the CDR3 reads TGTGCCAGCAGTTTAGGGGCAGGGACTGAAGCTTTCTTT.

The chain is built from TRBV6-1 and TRBJ2-1; D perhaps matches TRBD2 (5 bases). This CDR3 is 15 amino acids long. Trimming took 7 bases from V and 0 from J, leaving 13 bases between them. Germline V gene sequence: CDR1 MNHNS, CDR2 SASEGT. The CDR3 is CASTRLGSSYNEQFF. CDR3 DNA: TGTGCCAGCACCCGACTGGGGAGCTCCTACAATGAGCAGTTCTTC.

The chain has TRBV19 and TRBJ2-1, with 11 nucleotides matching TRBD2. Per the germline V gene, CDR1 is LNHDA and CDR2 is SQIVND (reference sequence). This CDR3 contains 18 residues. V dropped 4 bases and J dropped 4; count of bases not matched to a gene: 12. The CDR3 sequence is CASSTRILAGGAYNEQFF. The CDR3 nucleotides are TGTGCCAGTAGTACGCGCATTCTAGCGGGAGGCGCTTACAATGAGCAGTTCTTC.

This sequence joins TRBV4-1 and TRBJ1-1, with D perhaps matching TRBD1 (6 bases). Germline CDR1 reads MGHRA; CDR2 reads YSYEKL. The CDR3 loop spans 18 amino acids. Trimming took off 3 bases at V and 0 bases at J, with 20 bases between the two ends. The CDR3 nucleotides read TGCGCCAGCAGCCATATCTGGATGAGAGGGGACATGAACACTGAAGCTTTCTTT. It encodes CASSHIWMRGDMNTEAFF.

V is TRBV12-5 and J is TRBJ2-1; 10 bases map to TRBD2. The CDR3 length is 14 residues. V shed 6 bases, J shed 9 bases, and the junction held 8 bases outside the gene matches. Germline-derived CDR1 and CDR2 are LGHNT and FRNRAP. The CDR3 coding sequence is TGTGCTAGTGGCCCCCGACTAGCGGGCGGTGAGCAGTTCTTC. Translated: CASGPRLAGGEQFF.